A single sample gave rise to the 20 T cell receptor beta chains below, sequenced in a study of synovial regulatory T cells in juvenile arthritis. Repertoires were generated with immunoSEQ multiplex PCR, while TCRdb's copy carries only in-frame clones and drops some. The sample's table shows about 10,000 clones. Sequencing used Treg cells from blood. Regarding subset: remaining (HLA-DR-negative) circulating blood Treg cells. The receptor source for this set is a donor between 2 and 29 years old with juvenile idiopathic arthritis.

The chain has TRBV5-1 and TRBJ1-2. Germline V gene lookup returns CDR1 SGHRS and CDR2 YFSETQ. The CDR3 spans 13 residues. No nucleotide data were recorded. CDR3 amino acids: CASSYGNNYGYTF.

The chain has TRBV14 and TRBJ2-5. The germline gives CDR1 SGHDN, CDR2 FVKESK. This CDR3 is built from 14 residues. The nucleotide record is missing. The CDR3 sequence: CASSQAWGKETQYF.

The chain joins TRBV10-1 to TRBJ1-1. CDR3 length: 14 amino acids. There is no recorded DNA. CDR1 and CDR2 from the germline V gene are WNHNN and SYGVQD (reference sequence). The CDR3 here is CASSAGPGNTEAFF.

The chain combines TRBV2 with TRBJ2-1; absent DNA, TCRdb's TRBD2 call cannot be checked. The germline V gene encodes CDR1 SNHLY and CDR2 FYNNEI. This CDR3 has 15 amino acids. The record lacks a DNA sequence. This CDR3 is CASTHGTSPYNEQFF.

By frequency, this clone registers medium-sized. This chain uses TRBV18 with TRBJ2-5; the TCRdb call, TRBD1, lacks DNA for checking. The CDR3 consists of 15 residues. DNA for this receptor is not on file. Germline loops: CDR1 KGHSH, CDR2 LQKENI. CDR3 loop: CASSPSLPARETQYF.

The gene calls are TRBV15 and TRBJ1-1. Germline lookup yields CDR1 LNHNV and CDR2 YYDKDF (reference sequence). This CDR3 spans 14 amino acids. No DNA appears here. This chain's CDR3 is CATSRARQMAEAFF. Supplemented by reference TRBV15 and TRBJ1-1, the full variable domain reads DAMVIQNPRYQVTQFGKPVTLSCSQTLNHNVMYWYQQKSSQAPKLLFHYYDKDFNNEADTPDNFQSRRPNTSFCFLDIRSPGLGDTAMYLCATSRARQMAEAFFGQGTRLTVV.

The chain carries TRBV27 and TRBJ1-5. Germline CDR1 MNHEY, CDR2 SMNVEV (reference sequence). CDR3 length equals 14 residues. DNA for this receptor is not on file. The CDR3 protein is CASSFERSNQPQHF.

The V and J genes are TRBV28 and TRBJ2-7; TCRdb picks TRBD2, but there is no DNA to check that call. The CDR3 extends over 15 amino acids. No nucleotide data were recorded. Per germline, CDR1 MDHEN and CDR2 SYDVKM. The CDR3 sequence is CASKLTSGGNYEQYF.

This chain links TRBV5-1 with TRBJ1-3. The germline CDR1 and CDR2 sequences are SGHRS and YFSETQ. This CDR3 has 15 residues. No DNA sequence was recorded. The CDR3 sequence is CASSLDSRSGNTIYF.

The chain is built from TRBV7-8 and TRBJ1-1. This CDR3 has 12 residues. Nucleotide data are not available. Germline values: CDR1 SGHVS, CDR2 FQNEAQ. CDR3 loop: CASSFPLGEAFF.

This chain uses TRBV10-2 with TRBJ1-1. Per the germline V gene, CDR1 is WSHSY and CDR2 is SAAADI. The CDR3 extends over 13 amino acids. The record lacks a DNA sequence. The CDR3 is CATSGSLNTEAFF.

The rearrangement links TRBV7-8 to TRBJ1-1; as DNA is missing, the TRBD1 call by TCRdb cannot be tested. Germline CDR1 SGHVS, CDR2 FQNEAQ. The length of the CDR3 is 14 residues. The protein alone is recorded here. The CDR3 reads CASSSTNSGGEAFF.

V usage is TRBV28 and J usage is TRBJ1-5; with no DNA, the TCRdb D assignment of TRBD1 cannot be verified. Germline values: CDR1 MDHEN, CDR2 SYDVKM. The CDR3 spans 14 residues. No DNA is given. CDR3 protein: CASSRTVQHQPQHF.

This chain uses TRBV28 with TRBJ1-5; absent DNA, TCRdb's TRBD1 call cannot be checked. Germline CDR1 is MDHEN and CDR2 is SYDVKM. This CDR3 contains 16 residues. There is no recorded DNA. CDR3: CASSSPRQGSNQPQHF. Drawing the rest from reference TRBV28 and TRBJ1-5, the complete variable domain is DVKVTQSSRYLVKRTGEKVFLECVQDMDHENMFWYRQDPGLGLRLIYFSYDVKMKEKGDIPEGYSVSREKKERFSLILESASTNQTSMYLCASSSPRQGSNQPQHFGDGTRLSIL.

The chain recombines TRBV5-1 with TRBJ2-4; TCRdb selects TRBD2, and the lack of DNA leaves this call unchecked. CDR3 length equals 17 residues. No DNA appears here. Germline V gene sequence: CDR1 SGHRS, CDR2 YFSETQ. The CDR3: CASSLGLAGVSKNIQYF. Combining the CDR3 with reference TRBV5-1 and TRBJ2-4 gives the whole variable domain KAGVTQTPRYLIKTRGQQVTLSCSPISGHRSVSWYQQTPGQGLQFLFEYFSETQRNKGNFPGRFSGRQFSNSRSEMNVSTLELGDSALYLCASSLGLAGVSKNIQYFGAGTRLSVL.

The chain carries TRBV5-1 and TRBJ2-2; the TCRdb call, TRBD2, lacks DNA for checking. Per germline, CDR1 SGHRS and CDR2 YFSETQ. CDR3 length: 17 residues. No DNA appears here. CDR3 in amino acids: CASSPGLAGFLSGELFF.

The chain uses TRBV5-1 and TRBJ2-5; TCRdb calls TRBD2, which cannot be checked without DNA. The CDR3 length is 12 residues. DNA is not recorded here. Germline V gene data show CDR1 as SGHRS and CDR2 as YFSETQ. The CDR3 spells CASSLALETQYF. Drawing the rest from reference TRBV5-1 and TRBJ2-5, the complete variable domain is KAGVTQTPRYLIKTRGQQVTLSCSPISGHRSVSWYQQTPGQGLQFLFEYFSETQRNKGNFPGRFSGRQFSNSRSEMNVSTLELGDSALYLCASSLALETQYFGPGTRLLVL.

The V and J genes are TRBV5-1 and TRBJ1-2. The CDR3 is made up of 14 amino acids. A DNA sequence was not provided. Per the germline V gene, CDR1 is SGHRS and CDR2 is YFSETQ. This CDR3 is CASSIGTENYGYTF.

The V call is TRBV27, the J call TRBJ2-7; the TRBD2 assignment by TCRdb is unverifiable without DNA. This CDR3 contains 16 residues. Only the protein is available. Germline lookup yields CDR1 MNHEY and CDR2 SMNVEV (reference sequence). The CDR3 loop reads CASKGGGTSGSYEQYF.

V is TRBV10-3 and J is TRBJ2-1; TCRdb names TRBD2, which stays unverified in the absence of DNA. CDR3 size: 14 residues. DNA for this receptor is not on file. The germline CDR1 and CDR2 sequences are ENHRY and SYGVKD. The chain's CDR3 is CAISEGTGANEQFF.